This TCR beta chain was captured in a study of long-term antiretroviral therapy in people with HIV. This clone appeared once. V lost 0 bases to trimming and J lost 7 bases, with 8 bases between them. CDR3 length equals 13 residues. CDR1 is SEHNR, CDR2 FQNEAQ, per germline (reference sequence). The assay, immunoSEQ v3.0, was run at survey level. Measured with immunoSEQ multiplex PCR; TCRdb has only the in-frame clones, and not every one. The profile shows fewer than 40,000 clones, about 80% of them singletons. The sequenced sample was unsorted PBMCs, obtained 3.4 years after starting antiretroviral therapy. This TCR came from a man younger than 45 with HIV. J is TRBJ2-3 and V is TRBV7-9, with unresolved D. CDR3 region: CASSLAVVNTQYF. The DNA of the CDR3 is TGTGCCAGCAGCTTAGCCGTCGTAAATACGCAGTATTTT. The variable domain in full, completed from reference TRBV7-9 and TRBJ2-3, reads DTGVSQNPRHKITKRGQNVTFRCDPISEHNRLYWYRQTLGQGPEFLTYFQNEAQLEKSRLLSDRFSAERPKGSFSTLEIQRTEQGDSAMYLCASSLAVVNTQYFGPGTRLTVL.